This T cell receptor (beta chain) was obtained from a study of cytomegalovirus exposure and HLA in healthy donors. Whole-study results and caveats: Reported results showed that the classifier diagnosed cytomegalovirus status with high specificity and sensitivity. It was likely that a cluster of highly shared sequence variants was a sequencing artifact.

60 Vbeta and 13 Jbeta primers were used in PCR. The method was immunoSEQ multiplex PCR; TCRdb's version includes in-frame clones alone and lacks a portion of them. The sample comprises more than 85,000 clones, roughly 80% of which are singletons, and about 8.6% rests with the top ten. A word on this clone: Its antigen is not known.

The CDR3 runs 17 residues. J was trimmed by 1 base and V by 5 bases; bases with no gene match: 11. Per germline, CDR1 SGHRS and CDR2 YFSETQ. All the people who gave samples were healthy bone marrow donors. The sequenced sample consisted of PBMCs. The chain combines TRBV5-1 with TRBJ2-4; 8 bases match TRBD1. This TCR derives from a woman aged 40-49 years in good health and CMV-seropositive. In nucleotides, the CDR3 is TGCGCCAGCAGTTTACATGGACAGGGCCGCGCCAAAAACATTCAGTACTTC. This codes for CASSLHGQGRAKNIQYF.